A single sample is the source of the 9 T cell receptor beta chains below, sequenced in a study of cytomegalovirus exposure and HLA in healthy donors. Produced via immunoSEQ multiplex PCR; TCRdb's table is partial and in-frame only. The sample yields around 130,000 clones, 88% seen once. Sequencing was carried out using PBMCs. The source is a man aged 25 to 40 in good health and CMV-seronegative.

The rearrangement links TRBV10-3 to TRBJ2-7; 7 bases align to TRBD1. V dropped 10 bases and J dropped 0; count of bases not matched to a gene: 6. This CDR3 has 13 residues. Germline V lookup: CDR1 ENHRY, CDR2 SYGVKD. CDR3 in amino acids: CATDGDSSYEQYF. CDR3 DNA sequence: TGTGCCACCGACGGGGACAGCTCCTACGAGCAGTACTTC.

The gene calls are TRBV5-1 and TRBJ1-1; TRBD1 matches at 10 bases. Trimming at V came to 4 bases and at J to 5 bases, leaving 5 bases not matched to a gene. Germline V gives CDR1 SGHRS, CDR2 YFSETQ. The CDR3 covers 14 residues. CDR3 DNA sequence: TGCGCCAGCAGCGTCGGACAGGGGGAGACTGAAGCTTTCTTT. Its translation is CASSVGQGETEAFF. The whole variable domain, filled in from reference TRBV5-1 and TRBJ1-1, reads KAGVTQTPRYLIKTRGQQVTLSCSPISGHRSVSWYQQTPGQGLQFLFEYFSETQRNKGNFPGRFSGRQFSNSRSEMNVSTLELGDSALYLCASSVGQGETEAFFGQGTRLTVV.

The rearrangement links TRBV30 to TRBJ2-7, with TRBD1 identical over 9 bases. V dropped 5 bases and J dropped 3; count of bases not matched to a gene: 5. Germline CDR1 and CDR2: GTSNPN and SVGIG (reference sequence). The CDR3 is 13 amino acids. The chain's CDR3 is CAWGQGPNYEQYF. CDR3 DNA sequence: TGTGCCTGGGGACAGGGGCCCAACTACGAGCAGTACTTC.

The CDR3: CASSQAALTSGQETQYF. Written as DNA, the CDR3 is TGCGCCAGCAGCCAAGCGGCCCTGACTAGCGGACAAGAGACCCAGTACTTC. V usage is TRBV4-1 and J usage is TRBJ2-5; 9 bases are shared with TRBD2. The CDR3 loop spans 17 amino acids. The germline V gene has CDR1 MGHRA and CDR2 YSYEKL. Unmatched junction bases numbered 8, after V lost 1 base and J lost 2 bases.

The rearrangement links TRBV4-1 to TRBJ1-1; D is ambiguous. The V gene's germline CDR1 is MGHRA and CDR2 YSYEKL. The V end was cut by 2 bases, the J end by 0 bases, with 10 bases between. This CDR3 comprises 15 residues. The CDR3 nucleotides read TGCGCCAGCAGCCAACAGGATCTGATGAACACTGAAGCTTTCTTT. Translating gives CASSQQDLMNTEAFF.

This chain connects TRBV11-2 to TRBJ2-7, with TRBD2 as a possible D gene (6 bases). Trimming left V 1 base short and J 2 bases short, with 6 bases between. Germline V gene sequence: CDR1 SGHAT, CDR2 FQNNGV. The CDR3 totals 13 residues. CDR3 sequence (DNA): TGTGCCAGCAGCTTAGCGGGGGCCTACGAGCAGTACTTC. It specifies CASSLAGAYEQYF.

The table lists this clone with a few counts. V and J are TRBV30 and TRBJ1-2; D remains unclear. The V end lost 4 bases, the J end lost 0 bases, and 6 bases lay between the germline ends. Germline V gives CDR1 GTSNPN, CDR2 SVGIG (reference sequence). CDR3 size: 12 residues. The CDR3 reads CAWISPNYGYTF. CDR3 nucleotides: TGTGCCTGGATTTCTCCTAACTATGGCTACACCTTC. The whole variable domain, filled in from reference TRBV30 and TRBJ1-2, reads SQTIHQWPATLVQPVGSPLSLECTVEGTSNPNLYWYRQAAGRGLQLLFYSVGIGQISSEVPQNLSASRPQDRQFILSSKKLLLSDSGFYLCAWISPNYGYTFGSGTRLTVV.

This chain joins TRBV7-9 and TRBJ2-4; weak D call: TRBD1 (5 bases). Germline assignment: CDR1 SEHNR and CDR2 FQNEAQ (reference sequence). V was pared by 5 bases and J by 0 bases, with 17 bases between. The CDR3 consists of 17 residues. CDR3 sequence reads: CASSRRDSLLAKNIQYF. CDR3 DNA sequence: TGTGCCAGCAGCCGGCGCGACAGTCTCTTAGCCAAAAACATTCAGTACTTC.

The V call is TRBV2, the J call TRBJ2-7; D is uncertain. V lost 3 bases and J 6 bases, leaving 12 bases between the germline ends. CDR1 SNHLY and CDR2 FYNNEI come from the germline V gene. The CDR3 runs 13 residues. CDR3 nucleotide sequence: TGTGCCAGCAGTGACACGATGATCGGCGAGCAGTACTTC. Residues: CASSDTMIGEQYF.